The source of this T cell receptor beta chain is a study of technical replicates of blood from a few donors. Only in-frame clones appear in the TCRdb table, and some are missing; sequencing was by immunoSEQ multiplex PCR. The table lists more than 75,000 clones, roughly 93% of them singletons. CDR1 is MGHRA, CDR2 YSYEKL, per germline. The V gene lost 2 bases and the J gene lost 3 bases, with 14 bases spanning the gap. The CDR3 runs to 15 residues. The clonotype originates from a human donor in good health. The sequencing sample was made of T cells isolated from PBMCs. V gene TRBV4-1 combines with J gene TRBJ2-7; a possible D gene is TRBD2 (6 bases). The CDR3 region has the DNA TGCGCCAGCAGCCAACTCGGGGGTCTTCACTACGAGCAGTACTTC. It specifies CASSQLGGLHYEQYF.